The next 21 T cell receptor beta chains were all read from a single sample in a study of shared clonotypes between healthy human individuals (dated by TCRdb to the early 2020s). The method behind the library was the immunoSEQ multiplex PCR assay. In TCRdb, the immuneACCESS table is reduced to in-frame sequences with V and J assigned. These tables do not hold every clone; where another copy was compared, an unresolved V gene accounts for under half, and the others remain unexplained. The sample includes some 740,000 clones, with 80% to 95% observed a single time. The ten largest clones take up 24% of the sample. CD8 naive samples were CD45RO-negative cells positively selected for CCR7, giving a CD45RA+CCR7+ population that excluded TemRA cells. Sample: naive CD8+ T cells sorted from blood. The cell subset or site label for this specimen denotes: CD45RA+CCR7+. Receptors were obtained from a man aged 25-40 years in good health.

The V gene is TRBV5-5, the J gene TRBJ2-5; unclear D gene. In germline, CDR1 is SGHKS, CDR2 YYEKEE (reference sequence). V was pared by 2 bases and J by 7 bases, with 12 bases between. The CDR3 is 13 amino acids. CDR3 loop: CASSFDPSVTQYF. The CDR3 DNA is TGTGCCAGCAGCTTCGACCCGTCGGTGACCCAGTACTTC.

The chain is built from TRBV4-3 and TRBJ1-4; D perhaps matches TRBD1 (6 bases). The CDR3 totals 20 residues. CDR1 is LGHNA and CDR2 is YSLEER in the germline V gene. The ends were cut back, 1 base at V and 4 bases at J, with 25 bases in the middle. CDR3 loop: CASSQVGPGDIDHSNEKLFF. The CDR3 DNA reads as TGCGCCAGCAGCCAAGTGGGCCCCGGGGACATAGATCACAGTAATGAAAAACTGTTTTTT.

The gene calls are TRBV29-1 and TRBJ2-7; no reliable D call. The germline V gene encodes CDR1 SQVTM and CDR2 ANQGSEA. Trimming cost V 7 bases and J 3 bases, with 16 bases left between them. This CDR3 has 13 amino acids. The CDR3 loop reads CSATRQGVYEQYF. The CDR3 nucleotides read TGCAGCGCAACCAGACAAGGAGTCTACGAGCAGTACTTC.

This clone has only a few counts. The same CDR3 can be traced to other DNA sequences in this sample. The gene calls are TRBV5-1 and TRBJ1-1, with a possible D match to TRBD1 (5 bases). Trimming left V 0 bases short and J 3 bases short, with 6 bases between. The CDR3 sequence is 13 residues long. CDR1 and CDR2 (germline): SGHRS, YFSETQ. CDR3 DNA: TGCGCCAGCAGCTTGGTAGGGGACACTGAAGCTTTCTTT. It encodes CASSLVGDTEAFF.

Here the CDR3 reads CASSETDRDYEQYF. CDR3 nucleotides: TGCGCCAGCAGTGAGACAGACAGGGACTACGAGCAGTACTTC. J is TRBJ2-7 and V is TRBV10-1, with 7 bases that match TRBD1. CDR1 WNHNN and CDR2 SYGVQD come from the germline V gene (reference sequence). This CDR3 has 14 residues. Trimming at V came to 2 bases and at J to 3 bases, leaving 4 bases not matched to a gene.

The chain employs TRBV28 and TRBJ1-2; no clear D gene. The V end lost 1 base, the J end lost 8 bases, and 14 bases lay between the germline ends. This CDR3 has 14 residues. The germline CDR1 and CDR2 sequences are MDHEN and SYDVKM. CDR3 sequence reads: CASSLSGIGPGYTF. CDR3 in DNA: TGTGCCAGCAGTTTATCCGGGATAGGCCCCGGCTACACCTTC.

The CDR3 sequence is CASSQDLSDEQFF. Written as DNA, the CDR3 is TGCGCCAGCAGCCAAGATTTGTCCGATGAGCAGTTCTTC. The V gene is TRBV4-3, the J gene TRBJ2-1, with D uncertain. The CDR3 has 13 residues. V lost 0 bases to trimming and J lost 8 bases, with 8 bases between them. CDR1 LGHNA and CDR2 YSLEER come from the germline V gene.

The chain combines TRBV28 with TRBJ1-2, with 10 bases fitting TRBD1. J gave up 3 bases and V 5 bases, and 6 bases lay outside the gene matches. The CDR3 totals 15 residues. Looked up from germline, CDR1 is MDHEN and CDR2 is SYDVKM. The CDR3 nucleotides read TGTGCCAGCAGTAAAACGACAGGGGGCGACTATGGCTACACCTTC. It is translated as CASSKTTGGDYGYTF.

V is TRBV11-2 and J is TRBJ2-2; D remains ambiguous. Germline CDR1 SGHAT, CDR2 FQNNGV. Trimming took off 5 bases at V and 0 bases at J, with 7 bases between the two ends. The CDR3 spans 14 residues. CDR3 DNA sequence: TGTGCCAGCAGCACATATACGAACACCGGGGAGCTGTTTTTT. It codes for CASSTYTNTGELFF.

This chain uses TRBV28 with TRBJ2-3; no definite D call. The CDR3 runs to 16 residues. The germline V gene encodes CDR1 MDHEN and CDR2 SYDVKM. The ends were cut back, 6 bases at V and 6 bases at J, with 22 bases in the middle. For the CDR3, the DNA is TGTGCCAGCAGCCAAAGGCCCTCGACGGTCGAGGATACGCAGTATTTT. Residues: CASSQRPSTVEDTQYF.

This rearrangement joins TRBV13 to TRBJ2-5; tentatively, D is TRBD1 (6 bases). The germline V gene has CDR1 PRHDT and CDR2 FYEKMQ (reference sequence). The CDR3 length is 14 residues. V was clipped by 3 bases and J by 0 bases, with 8 bases between them. The CDR3 DNA reads TGTGCCAGCAGCTTTGGACAGTACCAAGAGACCCAGTACTTC. This translates into CASSFGQYQETQYF. The full variable domain, its missing parts supplied by reference TRBV13 and TRBJ2-5, is AAGVIQSPRHLIKEKRETATLKCYPIPRHDTVYWYQQGPGQDPQFLISFYEKMQSDKGSIPDRFSAQQFSDYHSELNMSSLELGDSALYFCASSFGQYQETQYFGPGTRLLVL.

The chain links TRBV7-6 to TRBJ2-2; tentative D call: TRBD1 (5 bases). CDR3 length equals 13 residues. CDR1 is SGHVS, CDR2 FNYEAQ, per germline. Trimming took off 2 bases at V and 6 bases at J, with 7 bases between the two ends. CDR3 sequence reads: CASSLPGPGELFF. CDR3 sequence (DNA): TGTGCCAGCAGCTTACCAGGGCCCGGGGAGCTGTTTTTT.

The V gene is TRBV12-5, the J gene TRBJ2-1; D is undetermined. V lost 1 base and J lost 5, with 9 bases in between. Germline lookup yields CDR1 LGHNT and CDR2 FRNRAP. The CDR3 is 14 amino acids. The CDR3 region has the DNA TGTGCTAGTGGTTTGGGTCTCCGGGACAATGAGCAGTTCTTC. This encodes CASGLGLRDNEQFF.

This chain uses TRBV19 with TRBJ2-2, with D unclear. Trimming took 5 bases from V and 4 from J, leaving 11 bases between them. This CDR3 region has 14 residues. The germline CDR1 and CDR2 sequences are LNHDA and SQIVND (reference sequence). In DNA form, the CDR3 reads TGTGCCAGTAGTTATCCTTCGGGCACCGGGGAGCTGTTTTTT. This sequence encodes CASSYPSGTGELFF.

The gene calls are TRBV2 and TRBJ2-7; the match to TRBD2 covers 7 bases. The CDR3 is made up of 15 amino acids. Germline trimming cut 6 bases from V and 3 bases from J; bases unmatched to any gene: 11. Germline lookup yields CDR1 SNHLY and CDR2 FYNNEI. This chain's CDR3 is CASRAVTSSYYEQYF. As DNA, the CDR3 is TGTGCCAGCAGAGCCGTGACTAGCAGCTACTACGAGCAGTACTTC.

The rearrangement joins TRBV7-8 to TRBJ2-1, with 8 bases lining up with TRBD2. This CDR3 is 16 amino acids long. Germline V CDR1 and CDR2: SGHVS, FQNEAQ. V trimming: 3 bases; J trimming: 8 bases; junction bases outside the gene matches: 12. DNA of the CDR3: TGTGCCAGCAGCTTTCTGCGGGGGGCGTCCTCGTATGAGCAGTTCTTC. Residues: CASSFLRGASSYEQFF.

The chain recombines TRBV7-2 with TRBJ2-3; D might be TRBD1 (5 bases). V was cut by 4 bases and J by 2 bases, with 16 bases left in between. CDR1 is SGHTA, CDR2 FQGNSA, per germline. The CDR3 covers 16 residues. CDR3 nucleotide sequence: TGTGCCAGCAGCTGGGGCTCGTTGGGCTACACAGATACGCAGTATTTT. It encodes CASSWGSLGYTDTQYF.

The J gene is TRBJ2-1, the V gene TRBV7-9; TRBD2 matches at 8 bases. Germline lookup yields CDR1 SEHNR and CDR2 FQNEAQ (reference sequence). There are 16 residues in the CDR3. Trimming at V came to 3 bases and at J to 4 bases, leaving 8 bases not matched to a gene. CDR3 protein: CASSFEGTSGYNEQFF. In DNA, the CDR3 is TGTGCCAGCAGCTTCGAAGGGACTAGTGGGTACAATGAGCAGTTCTTC.

This clone came up a few times. The gene calls are TRBV27 and TRBJ2-7, with a possible D match to TRBD1 (5 bases). Per the germline V gene, CDR1 is MNHEY and CDR2 is SMNVEV (reference sequence). Trimming shortened V by 4 bases and J by 1 base, and 8 bases separated the two germline ends. The CDR3 is made up of 13 amino acids. The CDR3 DNA follows: TGTGCCAGCAGTTATGACAGATCCTACGAGCAGTACTTC. Translation gives CASSYDRSYEQYF.

The CDR3 protein is CASSEGPISGQPQHF. The CDR3 nucleotides read TGCGCCAGCAGCGAAGGTCCTATATCGGGTCAGCCCCAGCATTTT. This chain uses TRBV4-1 with TRBJ1-5; D remains unclear. CDR3 length: 15 residues. V was shortened by 5 bases and J by 6 bases, with 17 bases between the two germline ends. Germline V gene data show CDR1 as MGHRA and CDR2 as YSYEKL.

This clone occurred a few times. The chain recombines TRBV30 with TRBJ2-2; possible D gene TRBD2, 7 bases. There are 18 residues in the CDR3. The germline V gene encodes CDR1 GTSNPN and CDR2 SVGIG (reference sequence). Deletions cut 1 base from V and 6 bases from J, with 24 bases between. The CDR3 DNA reads as TGTGCCTGGAGTGAGGGGGTTTGGCGGGAGAAGAGCCCCGGGGAGCTGTTTTTT. Its protein product is CAWSEGVWREKSPGELFF. Together with reference TRBV30 and TRBJ2-2, the CDR3 gives the full variable domain: SQTIHQWPATLVQPVGSPLSLECTVEGTSNPNLYWYRQAAGRGLQLLFYSVGIGQISSEVPQNLSASRPQDRQFILSSKKLLLSDSGFYLCAWSEGVWREKSPGELFFGEGSRLTVL.